This TCR beta chain is from a study of beta chain features in type 1 diabetes listed by TCRdb under 2018. About the study as a whole: Mean age, gender distribution, total cell number and subset yield did not differ between patients and healthy donors. A total of 107,917,701 sorted cells were examined across all samples, and a strong correlation was observed between cell number per subset and RNA yield. In the study, recently diagnosed type 1 diabetes patients and matched healthy donors were compared on the TCRB repertoires of their sorted circulating CD4+ T cell subsets. Regulatory and stem cell-like memory subsets were isolated from only 8 patients and roughly 8 healthy donors, whereas naive and central memory subsets came from all 30 or so donors.

Comment on this clone: The clone's antigen remains unknown. Base qualities were left out, and no much larger clone turns up one base away.

The entire isolated RNA was reverse transcribed using the High Capacity cDNA Reverse Transcription Kit, and thus expressed TCRB transcripts were sequenced. Naive, central memory and regulatory T cell samples underwent deep immunoSEQ sequencing, averaging about 3.57 million total reads per sample. Sorted cells were lysed in RLT buffer, and RNA was extracted using DNase-treated RNeasy Micro or Mini kits according to cell number. To prevent cross-contamination, every cell subset was processed on its own, while patient and healthy donor samples were processed together. The immunoSEQ multiplex PCR was used to amplify TCRB sequences from cDNA, yielding 87-bp fragments that span the CDR3 region. Amplicons were sequenced on the Illumina HiSeq platform. Per the authors' processing: PCR bias was computationally corrected using synthetic template baselines, reads within Hamming distance 2 were collapsed, and singletons that could not be merged were discarded. By aligning reads against IMGT, V, D and J genes, CDR3 length, and insertions or deletions at six rearrangement sites were assigned. Within each subset, clonotype counts were normalized to sorted cell number, after which true diversity and Gini coefficients were computed with the tcR R package. The overlap coefficient, calculated on TCRB nucleotide sequences, was used to measure repertoire sharing. As a proxy for the pre-selection repertoire, out-of-frame TCRB sequences from naive cells were analyzed. TCRdb mirrors the immuneACCESS table, restricted to in-frame sequences. Some clones are absent from its copies; in checked studies, under half trace to an unresolved V gene, and the reason for the others is unknown. V and J calls and clone size follow that table, whereas D and trimming were derived from the DNA. This sample comprises about 340,000 clones, roughly 13% of them detected only once. Clones ranked in the top ten supply roughly 0.016% of the sample.

Each donor gave one peripheral blood draw, around 0.12 L on average, collected into heparinised tubes. A BD FACSAria II and a panel including CD45RO, CCR7, CD25, CD127, CD95 and CD27 were used to sort naive, central memory, regulatory and stem cell-like memory CD4+ T cells. Purity was above 95% for every sorted population. PBMCs were separated immediately by Lymphoprep density gradient centrifugation and were stained directly, without being cultured. So that batch effects would be minimized, each experiment stained and sorted samples in pairs, pairing one healthy donor with one patient. Study-wide conclusions, independent of this receptor: In all four CD4+ subsets, TCRB CDR3 length was moderately but significantly shorter in type 1 diabetes patients. The naive, central memory and regulatory TCRB repertoires appeared to resemble one another more closely among patients than among healthy donors. Because cDNA was sequenced instead of genomic DNA, activated cells with high expression could be over-represented, although the groups did not differ in activation or CD3 levels. PCR might favor shorter templates, but patient and control samples were amplified and corrected together, so any skew would affect both groups equally. At VDJ recombination sites, type 1 diabetes patients had fewer insertions and more deleted nucleotides, which implies abnormalities in thymic rearrangement. Because small numbers of individuals were included in the HLA sub-analyses, any influence of HLA type on TCRB rearrangement was left unresolved.

From its cysteine to its valine, the CDR3 spans 11 amino acids. The read is trimmed to its CDR3 DNA, 33 bases read in frame from base 1. Reading the germline V gene (reference sequence) gives CDR1 DFQATT and CDR2 SNEGSKA. This receptor chain uses TRBV20-1 and TRBJ2-7, with TRBD2 identical over 9 junction bases. This clonotype was obtained from a woman aged 18-30 years with type 1 diabetes. What was sequenced was naive CD4+ T cells from blood. Per the publication, the cell subset or site label means: true naive CD4+ T cells. The nucleotide sequence reads TGCAGTGCTAGAGACCGCGGGAGGGCGGGGGTC. Translation gives CSARDRGRAGV.